One and the same sample provided the 22 T cell receptor beta chains below, sequenced in a study of cytomegalovirus exposure and HLA in healthy donors (dated by TCRdb to the late 2010s). Libraries were prepared through the immunoSEQ multiplex PCR assay. For the multiplex PCR, a mixture combining 60 forward primers for TCR Vbeta segments and 13 reverse primers for TCR Jbeta segments was used. TCRdb took over this immuneACCESS table, retaining in-frame rearrangements with V and J assigned. Such tables are incomplete; in checked studies, under half of the missing clones stem from an unresolved V gene, and the remainder is unexplained. The sample table holds around 100,000 clones, of which 70% to 90% were seen once. Around 2.6% of the sample lies in the top ten. Sequencing was carried out using PBMCs. The receptor source for this set is a man in his forties in good health and CMV-seronegative.

V is TRBV7-9 and J is TRBJ2-7; no firm D call. Trimming removed 2 bases from V and 0 bases from J, with 11 bases in between. Germline V gene sequence: CDR1 SEHNR, CDR2 FQNEAQ (reference sequence). The CDR3 contains 15 residues. CDR3 loop: CASSLSPQNSYEQYF. DNA for the CDR3: TGTGCCAGCAGCTTAAGTCCCCAGAACTCCTACGAGCAGTACTTC.

The chain carries TRBV25-1 and TRBJ1-4, with D possibly matching TRBD1 (6 bases). Per germline, CDR1 MGHDK and CDR2 SYGVNS. The CDR3 consists of 18 residues. V dropped 0 bases and J dropped 0 bases, with 14 bases sitting between them. CDR3 in DNA: TGTGCCAGCAGTGAATACCCAGGGGTGTATGCAACTAATGAAAAACTGTTTTTT. As protein: CASSEYPGVYATNEKLFF.

This clone came up a few times. This rearrangement joins TRBV7-9 to TRBJ1-4; D is perhaps TRBD1 (5 bases). Germline values: CDR1 SEHNR, CDR2 FQNEAQ (reference sequence). Trimming took 3 bases from V and 7 from J, leaving 12 bases between them. The CDR3 is 14 amino acids. CDR3 in amino acids: CASSFPGRGEKLFF. CDR3 bases: TGTGCCAGCAGCTTCCCCGGGAGGGGTGAAAAACTGTTTTTT.

This chain joins TRBV6-6 and TRBJ1-3; D possibly corresponds to TRBD1 (6 bases). CDR3 length equals 15 residues. V was clipped by 6 bases and J by 0 bases, with 12 bases between them. Germline V gene data show CDR1 as MNHNY and CDR2 as SVGAGI (reference sequence). The CDR3, as DNA: TGTGCCAGCAGGTCCGACAGGAGCTCTGGAAACACCATATATTTT. It codes for CASRSDRSSGNTIYF.

The V and J genes are TRBV29-1 and TRBJ2-3, with D maybe TRBD2 (6 bases). The V gene's germline CDR1 is SQVTM and CDR2 ANQGSEA. The CDR3 extends over 16 amino acids. Trimming removed 2 bases at V and 0 bases at J, with 15 bases between. The CDR3 loop is CSVEREAGTSTDTQYF. In DNA, the CDR3 is TGCAGCGTTGAAAGGGAGGCAGGTACTAGCACAGATACGCAGTATTTT.

This rearrangement joins TRBV18 to TRBJ1-1; D is possibly TRBD1 (6 bases). V lost 3 bases and J 4 bases, leaving 12 bases between the germline ends. Germline values: CDR1 KGHSH, CDR2 LQKENI. There are 14 residues in the CDR3. CDR3 in amino acids: CASSPGAGLTEAFF. CDR3 sequence (DNA): TGTGCCAGCTCACCGGGGGCAGGGCTCACTGAAGCTTTCTTT.

This chain's CDR3 is CASSARQGANYGYTF. DNA of the CDR3: TGCGCCAGCAGCGCAAGACAGGGGGCAAACTATGGCTACACCTTC. V is TRBV5-1 and J is TRBJ1-2; 10 bases are shared with TRBD1. The germline V gene has CDR1 SGHRS and CDR2 YFSETQ. The CDR3 extends over 15 amino acids. V trimming: 4 bases; J trimming: 2 bases; junction bases outside the gene matches: 5.

The rearrangement links TRBV7-9 to TRBJ1-5; no definite D call. V lost 5 bases, J lost 4 bases, and 9 bases lay in between. The CDR3 has 13 amino acids. Germline assignment: CDR1 SEHNR and CDR2 FQNEAQ (reference sequence). The CDR3 bases are TGTGCCAGCAGCCCGGGTCAGAATCAGCCCCAGCATTTT. Protein: CASSPGQNQPQHF.

This chain uses TRBV6-1 with TRBJ1-4; D is possibly TRBD1 (6 bases). Trimming left V 4 bases short and J 0 bases short, with 6 bases between. CDR3 length equals 14 residues. Germline CDR1 reads MNHNS; CDR2 reads SASEGT. The CDR3 DNA reads as TGTGCCAGCAGTGGGACAGCAACTAATGAAAAACTGTTTTTT. It codes for CASSGTATNEKLFF.

The rearrangement uses TRBV19 and TRBJ1-1; maybe TRBD1 (5 bases). Looked up from germline, CDR1 is LNHDA and CDR2 is SQIVND (reference sequence). V dropped 3 bases and J dropped 5 bases, with 22 bases sitting between them. The CDR3 has 17 amino acids. The CDR3: CASSIFYGAGIGTEAFF. In nucleotides, the CDR3 is TGTGCCAGTAGTATTTTCTATGGGGCAGGGATAGGGACTGAAGCTTTCTTT.

The chain has TRBV14 and TRBJ1-4, with 8 bases identical to TRBD1. CDR3 length: 15 amino acids. Germline CDR1 and CDR2: SGHDN and FVKESK. The ends lost 0 bases at V and 8 bases at J; junction bases unmatched: 5. In nucleotides, the CDR3 is TGTGCCAGCAGCCAAGATGCAGGGGGCGGCGAAAAACTGTTTTTT. This encodes CASSQDAGGGEKLFF.

The sample holds a few counts of this clone. The chain employs TRBV7-2 and TRBJ2-5; 8 bases match TRBD1. Gene TRBJ2-7 matches the end of the DNA better, so the J call may be wrong. CDR1 and CDR2 from the germline V gene are SGHTA and FQGNSA. CDR3 size: 15 residues. The CDR3 region has the DNA TGTGCCAGCAGCTTATTGGACAGGGTACCCTACGAGCAGTACTTC. This translates into CASSLLDRVPYEQYF.

This clone was seen a single time. The genes are TRBV7-3 and TRBJ2-3, with D perhaps TRBD1 (5 bases). This CDR3 spans 14 amino acids. Germline assignment: CDR1 SGHTA and CDR2 FQGTGA. With 5 bases removed from V and 3 bases from J, the gap between germline ends came to 12 bases. The CDR3 DNA follows: TGTGCCAGCAGCCCTAGGGGCGAAACAGATACGCAGTATTTT. This sequence encodes CASSPRGETDTQYF. The full variable domain, its missing parts supplied by reference TRBV7-3 and TRBJ2-3, is GAGVSQTPSNKVTEKGKYVELRCDPISGHTALYWYRQSLGQGPEFLIYFQGTGAADDSGLPNDRFFAVRPEGSVSTLKIQRTERGDSAVYLCASSPRGETDTQYFGPGTRLTVL.

The CDR3 loop is CASSFGGTIDTQYF. The CDR3 DNA is TGTGCCAGCAGTTTTGGGGGGACCATAGATACGCAGTATTTT. The J gene is TRBJ2-3, the V gene TRBV11-2; D is perhaps TRBD2 (6 bases). Germline V lookup: CDR1 SGHAT, CDR2 FQNNGV. The CDR3 is 14 residues long. V was shortened by 6 bases and J by 5 bases, with 15 bases between the two germline ends. The whole variable domain, remainder taken from reference TRBV11-2 and TRBJ2-3, is EAGVAQSPRYKIIEKRQSVAFWCNPISGHATLYWYQQILGQGPKLLIQFQNNGVVDDSQLPKDRFSAERLKGVDSTLKIQPAKLEDSAVYLCASSFGGTIDTQYFGPGTRLTVL.

The chain uses TRBV7-2 and TRBJ2-1, with D possibly TRBD2 on 5 matching bases. CDR3 length: 13 amino acids. V lost 1 base, J lost 9 bases, and 10 bases lay in between. Germline CDR1 reads SGHTA; CDR2 reads FQGNSA. CDR3 region: CASSLGIASEQFF. Here the CDR3 DNA reads TGTGCCAGCAGCTTAGGGATAGCGAGTGAGCAGTTCTTC.

The chain links TRBV4-3 to TRBJ1-1; 7 nucleotides match TRBD1. The junction had 6 bases not matched to a gene; V was cut back by 1 base and J by 7 bases. CDR1 and CDR2 (germline): LGHNA, YSLEER. The CDR3 is 14 residues long. The CDR3 sequence: CASSQVGQGDEAFF. CDR3 nucleotides: TGCGCCAGCAGCCAAGTAGGCCAGGGGGATGAAGCTTTCTTT.

This sequence joins TRBV5-1 and TRBJ1-5; D uncertain. Germline V lookup: CDR1 SGHRS, CDR2 YFSETQ. V lost 4 bases and J lost 0, with 11 bases in between. The CDR3 extends over 15 amino acids. The CDR3: CASSPSGSSNQPQHF. DNA of the CDR3: TGCGCCAGCAGCCCCTCAGGATCTAGCAATCAGCCCCAGCATTTT.

This chain connects TRBV19 to TRBJ1-5; 7 positions agree with TRBD1. The CDR3 is 15 residues long. Trimming removed 7 bases from V and 1 base from J; junction bases left unmatched: 7. CDR1 is LNHDA and CDR2 is SQIVND in the germline V gene (reference sequence). CDR3 region: CASTMTGRSNQPQHF. CDR3 DNA sequence: TGTGCCAGTACCATGACAGGGAGAAGCAATCAGCCCCAGCATTTT.

This clone was observed a single time. The J gene is TRBJ2-5, the V gene TRBV27, with a possible D match to TRBD1 (6 bases). The J call may be mistaken, given a closer DNA end match to TRBJ2-7. The germline V gene encodes CDR1 MNHEY and CDR2 SMNVEV (reference sequence). There are 15 residues in the CDR3. The CDR3 nucleotides are TGTGCCAGCAGTCCAGCAGGGGAAAGGACCTACGAGCAGTACTTC. This sequence encodes CASSPAGERTYEQYF.

J is TRBJ2-2 and V is TRBV5-1, with D maybe TRBD2 (5 bases). This CDR3 has 18 amino acids. Trimming shortened V by 4 bases and J by 6 bases, and 25 bases separated the two germline ends. Looked up from germline, CDR1 is SGHRS and CDR2 is YFSETQ. The CDR3 DNA reads as TGCGCCAGCAGCCCCCTGCCCCGGGGTTCGGGTTTATCCGGGGAGCTGTTTTTT. It yields the protein CASSPLPRGSGLSGELFF.

The chain recombines TRBV29-1 with TRBJ1-5; a possible D gene is TRBD1 (5 bases). Per the germline V gene, CDR1 is SQVTM and CDR2 is ANQGSEA. With 6 bases removed from V and 5 bases from J, the gap between germline ends came to 14 bases. The CDR3 length is 13 residues. The CDR3 sequence: CSVADGGDQPQHF. The DNA of the CDR3 is TGCAGCGTCGCGGACGGGGGGGATCAGCCCCAGCATTTT.

The V gene is TRBV27, the J gene TRBJ1-6; 8 nucleotides line up with TRBD1. Trimming removed 5 bases from V and 10 bases from J; junction bases left unmatched: 10. The CDR3 is 15 residues long. Germline V gene data show CDR1 as MNHEY and CDR2 as SMNVEV (reference sequence). CDR3 amino acids: CASSTTGVTSSPLHF. The CDR3 nucleotides read TGTGCCAGCAGTACGACAGGGGTAACGTCATCACCCCTCCACTTT.